This T cell receptor beta chain was sequenced in a study of beta chain features in type 1 diabetes. The germline V gene has CDR1 SGHDT and CDR2 YYEEEE. J gave up 2 bases and V 2 bases, and 4 bases lay outside the gene matches. The CDR3 contains 14 residues. Expressed TCRB transcripts were sequenced after all isolated RNA was converted to cDNA. Data came from immunoSEQ multiplex PCR; TCRdb stores just in-frame clones and leaves some out. Among about 470,000 clones listed, about 29% were seen once. Study results and caveats: PCR might favor shorter templates, but any such skew would affect patients and controls equally. Using cDNA template may skew counts toward highly expressing activated cells. Moderate yet significant TCRB CDR3 shortening was seen in Type 1 diabetes patients in all four CD4+ subsets.

As to this clone: Antigen specificity is unknown.

Sorted cells reached over 95% purity in every population. The TCR comes from a man between 18 and 29 years old in good health. Sequencing used naive CD4+ T cells from blood. V is TRBV5-6 and J is TRBJ2-7; 7 nucleotides match TRBD2. The CDR3 reads CASSLPAGPYEQYF. In DNA form, the CDR3 reads TGTGCCAGCAGCTTACCAGCGGGGCCCTACGAGCAGTACTTC.